This T cell receptor beta chain was profiled in a study of response to subunit inactivated influenza vaccine. Findings and caveats of the study: Each seasonal flu vaccination may recruit only limited new T cells, authors suggested.

Notes on this clonotype: As yet, its antigen is unknown.

Each CDR3 protein is one row after TCRdb ran MiXCR on the RT-PCR reads. The table has about 620,000 distinct CDR3 sequences, around 11% seen once. The origin of this receptor is a man aged 50 or older who received an inactivated influenza vaccine. The source was PBMCs from blood, collected on the day of vaccination.

CDR3 sequence (DNA): TGTGCCAGCAGGGGACAGGGCTACACAGATACGCAGTATTTT. The encoded protein is CASRGQGYTDTQYF. The V call is TRBV5-6, the J call TRBJ2-3; 9 bases map to TRBD1. V was pared by 5 bases and J by 2 bases, with 3 bases of the junction left unmatched. Per germline, CDR1 SGHDT and CDR2 YYEEEE. The length of the CDR3 is 14 residues.